The rows below give T cell receptor beta chains drawn from one sample of a study of cytomegalovirus exposure and HLA in healthy donors. TCRdb keeps only in-frame clones here, not all; method: immunoSEQ multiplex PCR. Among around 110,000 clones, roughly three quarters were seen once, and the ten largest hold approximately 2%. The sequenced sample was PBMCs. The receptors come from a young man in good health and CMV-seronegative. Each CDR3 is given with its conserved first and last residue. Fields, in order: V gene, D gene, J gene, clone size, CDR3 length, CDR3 DNA, CDR3 protein. A D gene is named only where the DNA matches it firmly. Not all rows give a size; the values are once, few, many and, for expanded clones, a class.

>TRBV2|TRBD1|TRBJ2-7|-|12
TGTGCCAGCAGTGAGACAGGGTACGAGCAGTACTTC
CASSETGYEQYF
>TRBV29-1|-|TRBJ1-2|once|13
TGCAGCGTCGGGGGGATAACTAACTATGGCTACACCTTC
CSVGGITNYGYTF
>TRBV19|-|TRBJ2-6|few|17
TGTGCCAGTAGTATTGCGGCAGGGCACTCTGGGGCCAACGTCCTGACTTTC
CASSIAAGHSGANVLTF
>TRBV29-1|TRBD1|TRBJ1-1|-|10
TGCAGCGTCGTGGACAGGGAAGCTTTCTTT
CSVVDREAFF
>TRBV29-1|-|TRBJ2-7|-|11
TGCAGCTTTAGGGACATTTACGAGCAGTACTTC
CSFRDIYEQYF
>TRBV6-6|-|TRBJ1-2|-|12
TGTGCCAGCAGCCTCAGAATTCACGGCTACACCTTC
CASSLRIHGYTF
>TRBV7-9|-|TRBJ2-7|-|15
TGTTCCAGCAGCTCAAGACCCCACTCCAGCGGGGAGCAGTACTTC
CSSSSRPHSSGEQYF
>TRBV6-1|-|TRBJ1-6|few|12
TGTGCCAGCACCGTTCGAGGTTCACCCCTCCACTTT
CASTVRGSPLHF
>TRBV25-1|-|TRBJ2-4|-|15
TGTGCCAGCAGTGGGGACCCGGCTAGGGGGAACATTCAGTACTTC
CASSGDPARGNIQYF
>TRBV2|-|TRBJ2-5|-|14
TGTGCCAGCAGTCGCGGCGCGTACCAAGAGACCCAGTACTTC
CASSRGAYQETQYF
>TRBV6-6|TRBD1|TRBJ2-1|-|14
TGTGCCAGCAGTTACCACAGGGGGGACAATGAGCAGTTCTTC
CASSYHRGDNEQFF
>TRBV10-3|-|TRBJ2-1|once|13
TGTGCCATCAGTGAGGAGCCATACAATGAGCAGTTCTTC
CAISEEPYNEQFF
>TRBV6-5|-|TRBJ1-4|-|14
TGTGCCAGCGGATTGACAGCTTATAATGAAAAACTGTTTTTT
CASGLTAYNEKLFF
>TRBV25-1|-|TRBJ1-2|-|13
TGTGCCAGCAAGCACGAAGAGGCATGGGGCTACACCTTC
CASKHEEAWGYTF
>TRBV11-3|TRBD1|TRBJ2-3|-|15
TGTGCCAGCAGCTTAGGGACAGGGTGGTCAGATACGCAGTATTTT
CASSLGTGWSDTQYF
>TRBV28|-|TRBJ1-5|-|16
TGTGCCAGCAGTTTACCCACACATACCGGAGATCAGCCCCAGCATTTT
CASSLPTHTGDQPQHF
>TRBV7-9|-|TRBJ1-2|-|15
TGTGCCAGCAGCTCGATACTCAGGGGCTCAAGGGAGTACACCTTC
CASSSILRGSREYTF
>TRBV5-6|-|TRBJ1-5|-|14
TGTGCCAGCAGCTTAAACAGGGTTTTGCAGCCCCAGCATTTT
CASSLNRVLQPQHF
>TRBV5-6|TRBD1|TRBJ1-2|-|14
TGTGCCAGCAGCTTCGGGACAGGGTTGGGTGGCTACACCTTC
CASSFGTGLGGYTF
>TRBV4-3|TRBD1|TRBJ2-7|many|14
TGCGCCAGCAGCCAAGGGACAGGGAGGTACGAGCAGTACTTC
CASSQGTGRYEQYF
>TRBV15|TRBD1|TRBJ1-1|-|15
TGTGCCACCAGCAGAGACAGGGGGCTGAACACTGAAGCTTTCTTT
CATSRDRGLNTEAFF
>TRBV19|-|TRBJ2-4|-|11
TGTGCCAGTACCGGCGTTACGGAGAGGTACTTC
CASTGVTERYF
>TRBV6-6|TRBD1|TRBJ1-2|few|15
TGTGCCAGCAGTTACTCCCCGGACAGGTCCTATGGCTACACCTTC
CASSYSPDRSYGYTF
>TRBV7-3|-|TRBJ1-1|-|13
TGTGCCAGCAGCTTATACAGGGATTATGAAGCTTTCTTT
CASSLYRDYEAFF
>TRBV27|TRBD1|TRBJ2-2|-|14
TGTGCCAGCAGCACAGGGGTCTTCACCGGGGAGCTGTTTTTT
CASSTGVFTGELFF
>TRBV19|TRBD1|TRBJ1-2|-|13
TGTGCCAGTAGTATTGACAGGGGAGATGGCTACACCTTC
CASSIDRGDGYTF
>TRBV2|TRBD2|TRBJ2-7|-|16
TGTGCCAGCAGTCATTTAGCGGGGGGGGACCCCTACGAGCAGTACTTC
CASSHLAGGDPYEQYF
>TRBV7-2|-|TRBJ2-7|few|16
TGTGCCAGCAGCCTAACAGACCGGGACACCTTCTACGAGCAGTACTTC
CASSLTDRDTFYEQYF
>TRBV6-6|-|TRBJ1-2|few|13
TGTGCCAGCAGTTACTCGAGCGAGAATGGCTACACCTTC
CASSYSSENGYTF
>TRBV23-1|-|TRBJ1-6|-|20
TGCGCCAGCAGTCAAATTCCCCGCACCCCGGGACACTCACGAAATTCACCCCTCCACTTT
CASSQIPRTPGHSRNSPLHF
>TRBV7-3|TRBD2|TRBJ2-5|-|14
TGTGCCAGCAGCTTAGTTCCTAGCGGGAGCCTCCAGTACTTC
CASSLVPSGSLQYF
>TRBV4-3|-|TRBJ2-2|-|14
TGCGCCAGCAGCCAACTGGACAGTTTCGGGGAGCTGTTTTTT
CASSQLDSFGELFF
>TRBV15|TRBD2|TRBJ2-3|-|16
TGTGCCACCAGCAGAGCTCCCCGGGGGGGCACAGATACGCAGTATTTT
CATSRAPRGGTDTQYF
>TRBV6-4|TRBD1|TRBJ1-2|once|15
TGTGCCAGCAGTGACTCCCGGACAGGGGACTATGGCTACACCTTC
CASSDSRTGDYGYTF
>TRBV6-1|TRBD2|TRBJ2-5|few|17
TGTGCCAGCAGTGCCCAGACTAGCGGGGGGGCCGTGGAGACCCAGTACTTC
CASSAQTSGGAVETQYF
>TRBV19|-|TRBJ1-2|-|15
TGTGCCAGTAGTATAGATCTAGGTCGGTTGGGTGGCTACACCTTC
CASSIDLGRLGGYTF
>TRBV15|-|TRBJ1-6|-|16
TGTGCCACCAGCAGAGATGCGGGTCAGCGTTTGGAGCCCCTCTACTTT
CATSRDAGQRLEPLYF
>TRBV7-2|-|TRBJ1-5|-|13
TGTGCCAGCAGCGTTCGGGGCAATCAGCCCCAGCATTTT
CASSVRGNQPQHF
>TRBV19|TRBD1|TRBJ1-6|few|19
TGTGCCAGTAGTTTCCCCCGGGACAGGGGTCCTATGGATAATTCACCCCTCCACTTT
CASSFPRDRGPMDNSPLHF
>TRBV6-1|-|TRBJ2-5|-|13
TGTGCCAGCAGTGACGCGATGGAAGAGACCCAGTACTTC
CASSDAMEETQYF